This T cell receptor beta chain appears in the sequencing data of a study of regulatory T cells in long-lasting Graves disease. The CDR3 has 15 residues. Germline CDR1 and CDR2: MDHEN and SYDVKM. V shed 4 bases and J 2 bases; nucleotides not matched to a gene: 4. In this sample, this clonotype turned up many times. The antigen is not known. Construction of TCR beta libraries relied on iRepertoire HTBI primers and on Arm-PCR targeting CDR3 regions. TCRdb re-called the multiplex PCR reads through MiXCR, storing one row per CDR3 protein. The repertoire holds 350,000 to 450,000 distinct CDR3 sequences, with more than 12% as singletons. General study points: TCR diversity was lower in persistent Graves' patients (versus newly diagnosed ones).

Time point denoted: newly diagnosed GD, antithyroid drugs for less than 3 months. The authors made the TCR library using RNA they extracted from PBMCs. These sequences were also reported in another study, on T cells in Graves' hyperthyroidism and ophthalmopathy. This second study notes: In the analysis, a 13 V-J model separated ophthalmopathy from stable hyperthyroidism.

The sample consisted of peripheral blood mononuclear cells (PBMCs), taken at new diagnosis, from a patient treated with antithyroid drugs. V usage is TRBV28 and J usage is TRBJ1-5; 8 bases match TRBD1. The origin of this receptor is a woman under 40 with Graves disease. The CDR3 nucleotides are TGTGCCAGCAGTTATCAGGGGGCAGGCAATCAGCCCCAGCATTTT. Its translation: CASSYQGAGNQPQHF.